The clone carrying this T cell receptor beta chain was detected only once. J was trimmed by 8 bases and V by 1 base; bases with no gene match: 11. This CDR3 has 16 residues. Germline lookup yields CDR1 SGHNT and CDR2 YYREEE (reference sequence). The sample comes from a study of blood T cell repertoires in COVID-19. The overall study: Acute and convalescent COVID-19 specimens originated in the United States, Italy and Spain.

Original methodology: Estimation of nucleated cell counts relied on the amplification of reference gene primers. The assay was immunoSEQ multiplex PCR, and TCRdb's table has in-frame clones only and misses some. Clone size and V and J calls were adopted from that table, with D and trimming inferred from the DNA. The sample shows hundreds of thousands of clones, around 85% of them seen only once. The receptor comes from a man older than 75 with acute or convalescent COVID-19. Sequenced: peripheral blood. The chain couples TRBV5-4 to TRBJ1-2; 10 nucleotides agree with TRBD1. The CDR3 DNA follows: TGTGCCAGCAGCTTGACCCCCGGGACAGGGGTAGAAGGCTACACCTTC. This codes for CASSLTPGTGVEGYTF.